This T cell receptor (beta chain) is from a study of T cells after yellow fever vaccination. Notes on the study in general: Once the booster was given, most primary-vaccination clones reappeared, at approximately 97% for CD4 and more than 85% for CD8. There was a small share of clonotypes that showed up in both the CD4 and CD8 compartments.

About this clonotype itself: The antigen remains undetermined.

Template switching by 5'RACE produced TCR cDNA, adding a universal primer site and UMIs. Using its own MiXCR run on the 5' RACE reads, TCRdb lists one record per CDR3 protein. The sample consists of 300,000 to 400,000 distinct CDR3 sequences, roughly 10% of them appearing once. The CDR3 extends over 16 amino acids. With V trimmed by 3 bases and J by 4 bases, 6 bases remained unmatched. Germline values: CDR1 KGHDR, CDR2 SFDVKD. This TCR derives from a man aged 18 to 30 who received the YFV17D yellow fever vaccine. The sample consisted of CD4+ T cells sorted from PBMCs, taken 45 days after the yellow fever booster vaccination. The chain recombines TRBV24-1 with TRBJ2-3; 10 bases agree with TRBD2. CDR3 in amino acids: CATSDGSGGGPDTQYF. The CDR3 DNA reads TGTGCCACCAGTGATGGGAGCGGGGGGGGTCCAGATACGCAGTATTTT.